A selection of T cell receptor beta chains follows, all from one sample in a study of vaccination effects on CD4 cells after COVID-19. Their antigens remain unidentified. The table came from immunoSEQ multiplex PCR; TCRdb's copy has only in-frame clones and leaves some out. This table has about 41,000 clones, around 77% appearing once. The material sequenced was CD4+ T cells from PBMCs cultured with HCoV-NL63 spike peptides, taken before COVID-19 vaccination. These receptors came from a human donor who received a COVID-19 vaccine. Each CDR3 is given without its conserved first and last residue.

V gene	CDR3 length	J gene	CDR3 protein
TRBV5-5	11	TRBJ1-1	ASSFGADTEAF
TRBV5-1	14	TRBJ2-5	ASSSYITGGEETQY
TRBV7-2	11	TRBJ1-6	ATSGLTSGTLH
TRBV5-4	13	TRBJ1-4	ASSSGTGGAEKLF
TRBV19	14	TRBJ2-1	ASSSGGRNSYNEQF
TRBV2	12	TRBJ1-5	ASSYTGLGQPQH
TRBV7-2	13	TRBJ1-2	ASSLITQGGYGYT
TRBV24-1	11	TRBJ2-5	ATSGIALETQY
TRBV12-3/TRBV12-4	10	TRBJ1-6	ASSILERPLH
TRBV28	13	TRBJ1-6	ASSLGSGGYSPLH